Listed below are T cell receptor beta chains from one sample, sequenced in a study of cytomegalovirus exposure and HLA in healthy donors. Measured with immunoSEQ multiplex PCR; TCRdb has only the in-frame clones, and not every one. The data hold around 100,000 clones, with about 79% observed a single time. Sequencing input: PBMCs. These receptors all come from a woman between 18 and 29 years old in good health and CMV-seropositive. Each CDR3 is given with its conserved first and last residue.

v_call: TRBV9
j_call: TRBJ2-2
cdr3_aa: CASSVDPTSDAGELFF

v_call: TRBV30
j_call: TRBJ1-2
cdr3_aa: CAWAAGLHYGYTF

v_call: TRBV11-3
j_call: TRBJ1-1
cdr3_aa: CASSSLPRDRGKRDTEAFF

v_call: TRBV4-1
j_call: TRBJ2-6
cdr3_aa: CASSQPTSGSRTGANVLTF

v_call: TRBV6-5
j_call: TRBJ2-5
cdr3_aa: CASGLAGVQETQYF

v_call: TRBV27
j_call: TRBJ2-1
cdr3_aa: CASSLSAGNNEQFF

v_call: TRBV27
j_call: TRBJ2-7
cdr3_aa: CASSLIGPAEQYF

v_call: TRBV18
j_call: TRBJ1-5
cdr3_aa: CASSAQQGSNQPQHF

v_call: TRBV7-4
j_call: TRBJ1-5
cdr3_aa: CASYRNQPQHF

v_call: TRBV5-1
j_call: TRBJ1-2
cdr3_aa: CASSIDSRNYGYTF

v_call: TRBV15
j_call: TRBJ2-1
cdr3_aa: CATSSHEQGYNEQFF

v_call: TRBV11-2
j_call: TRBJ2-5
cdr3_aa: CASSLVREGLQTQYF

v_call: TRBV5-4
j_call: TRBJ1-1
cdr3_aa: CASNPGTGPTEAFF

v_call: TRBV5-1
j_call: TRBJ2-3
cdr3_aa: CASSVGRLAGTTDTQYF

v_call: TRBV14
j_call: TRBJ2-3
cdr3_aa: CASSLHSGIRGKDTQYF

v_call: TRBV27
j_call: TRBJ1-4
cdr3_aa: CASSFLGGSNEKLFF

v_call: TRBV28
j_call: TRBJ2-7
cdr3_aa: CASSFPSGRHVRHEQYF

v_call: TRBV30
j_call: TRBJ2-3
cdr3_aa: CAWSYVGTVKGYF

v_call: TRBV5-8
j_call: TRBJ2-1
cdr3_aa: CASSPLHNEQFF

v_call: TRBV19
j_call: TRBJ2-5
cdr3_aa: CASSIDLLAGRAGTQYF

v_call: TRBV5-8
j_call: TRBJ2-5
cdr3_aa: CASSFGLTGETQYF

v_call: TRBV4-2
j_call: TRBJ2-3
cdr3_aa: CASSQGDSSDTQYF

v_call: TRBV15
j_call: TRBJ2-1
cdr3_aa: CATSRVPLALSSYNEQFF

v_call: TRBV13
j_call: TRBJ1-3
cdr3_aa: CASSPRRGPGNTIYF

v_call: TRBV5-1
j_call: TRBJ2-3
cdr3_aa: CASSFTESTDTQYF

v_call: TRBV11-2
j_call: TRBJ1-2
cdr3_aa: CASNRGSVGGYTF

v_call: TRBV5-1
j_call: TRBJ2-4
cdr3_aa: CASSPGTPLAKNIQYF

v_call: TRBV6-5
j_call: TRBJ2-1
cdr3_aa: CASSYSVKGDEQFF

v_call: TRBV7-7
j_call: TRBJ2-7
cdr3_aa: CASSLAGGYEQYF

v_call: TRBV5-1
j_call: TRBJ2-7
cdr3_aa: CASSLEQVNSYEQYF

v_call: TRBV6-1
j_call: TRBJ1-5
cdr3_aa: CASSGQSRPYQPQHF

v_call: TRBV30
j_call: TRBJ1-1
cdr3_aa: CAWSLPSGLLRMGTEAFF

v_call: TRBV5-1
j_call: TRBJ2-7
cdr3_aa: CASSRDYYSGSTSEQYF

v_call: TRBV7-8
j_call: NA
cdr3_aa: CASSLGFGTSGSYEQYF

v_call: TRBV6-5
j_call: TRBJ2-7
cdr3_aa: CASTVAGGDYEQYF

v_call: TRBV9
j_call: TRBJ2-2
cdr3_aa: CASMGRGAGAHGELFF

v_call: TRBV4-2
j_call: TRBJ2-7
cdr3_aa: CASSQGSWGRKSSYEQYF

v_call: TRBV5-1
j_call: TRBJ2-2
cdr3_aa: CASSLALNSGNTGELFF

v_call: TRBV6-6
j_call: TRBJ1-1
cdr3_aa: CASMNRVAMNTEAFF

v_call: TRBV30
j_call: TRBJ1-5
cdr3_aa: CAWSKAVEQPQHF

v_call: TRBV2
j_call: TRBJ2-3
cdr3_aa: CASSDSSYTDTQYF

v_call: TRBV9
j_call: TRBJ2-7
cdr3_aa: CASSVEGQGYYEQYF

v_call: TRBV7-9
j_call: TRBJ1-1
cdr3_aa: CASSSSGGGGTEAFF